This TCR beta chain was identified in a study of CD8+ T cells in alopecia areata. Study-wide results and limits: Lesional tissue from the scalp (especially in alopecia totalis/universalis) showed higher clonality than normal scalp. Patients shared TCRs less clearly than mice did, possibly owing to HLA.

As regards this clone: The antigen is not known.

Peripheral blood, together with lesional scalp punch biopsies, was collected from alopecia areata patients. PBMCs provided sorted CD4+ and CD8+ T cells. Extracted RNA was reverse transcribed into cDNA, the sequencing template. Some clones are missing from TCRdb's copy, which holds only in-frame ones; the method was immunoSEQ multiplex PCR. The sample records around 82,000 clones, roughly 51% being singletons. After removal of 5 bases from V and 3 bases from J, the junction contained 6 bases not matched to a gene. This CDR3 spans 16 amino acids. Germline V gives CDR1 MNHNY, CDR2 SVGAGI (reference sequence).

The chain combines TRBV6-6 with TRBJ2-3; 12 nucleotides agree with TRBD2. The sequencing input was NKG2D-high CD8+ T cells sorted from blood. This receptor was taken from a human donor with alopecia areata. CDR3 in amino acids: CASSRLAGVSTDTQYF. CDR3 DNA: TGTGCCAGCAGTAGACTAGCGGGAGTTAGTACAGATACGCAGTATTTT.